Listed below are T cell receptor beta chains from one sample, sequenced in a study of T cell responses to AZD1222 COVID-19 vaccine. Data came from immunoSEQ multiplex PCR; TCRdb stores just in-frame clones and leaves some out. The sample carries 84,000 or so clones, 80% to 90% recorded once. The sequences come from peripheral blood, collected on day 0 of AZD1222 vaccination. These receptors originate from an adult in good health. The CDR3 runs from the conserved cysteine through the conserved F or W. The D gene is left open where the match is weak. Clone size appears in some rows only: once, few, many, or a class for an expanded clone.

v_gene	d_gene	j_gene	abundance	CDR3nt	CDR3aa
TRBV6-5	TRBD1	TRBJ2-5	.	TGTGCCAGCAGTCGGGGGGACAGGGTCCAAGAGACCCAGTACTTC	CASSRGDRVQETQYF
TRBV5-1	TRBD2	TRBJ2-3	.	TGCGCCAGCAGCTTGGCCTTGGGAGGGAACACAGATACGCAGTATTTT	CASSLALGGNTDTQYF
TRBV28	.	TRBJ1-5	.	TGTGCCAGCAGTGAAATTAATCAGCCCCAGCATTTT	CASSEINQPQHF
TRBV19	.	TRBJ1-1	.	TGTGCCAGCGAAGCCCTGGGGTTAACTGAAGCTTTCTTT	CASEALGLTEAFF
TRBV30	.	TRBJ1-3	.	TGTGCCTGGAGCTACGTAAGCTCTGGAAACACCATATATTTT	CAWSYVSSGNTIYF
TRBV11-1	TRBD2	TRBJ2-3	.	TGTGCCAGCAGCTTAGGCGGCGGGGGGTCAGATACGCAGTATTTT	CASSLGGGGSDTQYF
TRBV5-1	.	TRBJ1-3	few	TGCGCCAGCAGCCCCACCGGGGGGCGAAGCTCTGGAAACACCATATATTTT	CASSPTGGRSSGNTIYF
TRBV5-6	.	TRBJ1-6	.	TGTGCCAGCAGCTTGGTTCCAGGGAGCTCCTATAATTCACCCCTCCACTTT	CASSLVPGSSYNSPLHF
TRBV5-1	TRBD2	TRBJ2-2	.	TGCGCCAGCAGCTCAGAGACTAGCGGAGTGGGGGTAAACACCGGGGAGCTGTTTTTT	CASSSETSGVGVNTGELFF
TRBV24-1	.	TRBJ1-5	.	TGTGCCACCAGTGATTGGGGGGGCAATCAGCCCCAGCATTTT	CATSDWGGNQPQHF
TRBV9	TRBD1	TRBJ2-7	.	TGTGCCAGCAGCCCGAGACAGGGGGCGTACGAGCAGTACTTC	CASSPRQGAYEQYF
TRBV5-1	TRBD1	TRBJ1-6	.	TGCGCCAGCAGCTTGGTTACAGGGGAATCACCCCTCCACTTT	CASSLVTGESPLHF
TRBV18	TRBD2	TRBJ2-1	.	TGTGCCAGCTCACCGCGGGAGAGCTCCTACAATGAGCAGTTCTTC	CASSPRESSYNEQFF
TRBV6-5	.	TRBJ2-6	.	TGTGCCAGCAGTTACCGTTTTTCTGGGGCCAACGTCCTGACTTTC	CASSYRFSGANVLTF
TRBV4-1	TRBD2	TRBJ2-3	.	TGCGCCAGCAGCAACCCGTCAGCGGGAGGGGGAGATACGCAGTATTTT	CASSNPSAGGGDTQYF
TRBV5-5	.	TRBJ1-3	.	TGTGCCAGCAGCTGGCCCGATGGGGACACCATATATTTT	CASSWPDGDTIYF
TRBV4-2	.	TRBJ2-4	.	TGTGCCAGCAGCCAAGGGGGGGACTGGGACATTCAGTACTTC	CASSQGGDWDIQYF
TRBV4-2	.	TRBJ1-2	.	TGTGCCAGCAGCCAAGATGAAGGGAACTATGGCTACACCTTC	CASSQDEGNYGYTF
TRBV24-1	.	TRBJ1-1	.	TGTGCCACCAGTGATTTGGGGGGGGGCTGGAACACTGAAGCTTTCTTT	CATSDLGGGWNTEAFF
TRBV7-3	TRBD2	TRBJ2-1	.	TGTGCCAGCAGTAGCGGGAGGAGATACAATGAGCAGTTCTTC	CASSSGRRYNEQFF
TRBV28	.	TRBJ2-2	.	TGTGCGCTAGGGGGTGGCACCGGGGAGCTGTTTTTT	CALGGGTGELFF
TRBV28	TRBD2	TRBJ2-7	.	TGTGCCAGCAGTTTATCCAGCGGGGAGGGCGAGCAGTACTTC	CASSLSSGEGEQYF
TRBV6-5	.	TRBJ2-5	.	TGTGCCAGCAGTTACTCTGGGGGGCACCAAGAGACCCAGTACTTC	CASSYSGGHQETQYF
TRBV29-1	.	TRBJ2-2	.	TGCAGCGTTGAATTGCGGGGGACAAACACCGGGGAGCTGTTTTTT	CSVELRGTNTGELFF
TRBV6-4	.	TRBJ2-3	few	TGTGCCAGCAGTGAACGGGGAGGCACAGATACGCAGTATTTT	CASSERGGTDTQYF
TRBV3-1/TRBV3-2	.	TRBJ2-2	.	TGTGCCAGCAGCCAAGTGGGCAGGGGTACCGGGGAGCTGTTTTTT	CASSQVGRGTGELFF
TRBV29-1	.	TRBJ1-3	once	TGCAGCGCTAACAGAGGCCGTCGAAACACCATATATTTT	CSANRGRRNTIYF
TRBV27	.	TRBJ2-3	.	TGTGCCAGCAGTTTATCGCGGACCACCGCAGATACGCAGTATTTT	CASSLSRTTADTQYF
TRBV5-1	.	TRBJ1-3	.	TGCGCCAGCAGCTGGTCGGAAGGGATCTCTGGAAACACCATATATTTT	CASSWSEGISGNTIYF
TRBV3-1/TRBV3-2	.	TRBJ1-1	.	TGTGCCAGCAGCCAAGGCCGAGAGATGAACACTGAAGCTTTCTTT	CASSQGREMNTEAFF
TRBV19	.	TRBJ1-4	.	TGTGCCAGTACCAGAACCGACAGGAATGAAAAACTGTTTTTT	CASTRTDRNEKLFF
TRBV2	TRBD2	TRBJ2-3	once	TGTGCCAGCAATTCAGCGGGAGCCACAGATACGCAGTATTTT	CASNSAGATDTQYF
TRBV3-1/TRBV3-2	TRBD2	TRBJ2-7	.	TGTGCCAGCAGCCAAAACACCGGGAGGGAGCAGTACTTC	CASSQNTGREQYF
TRBV19	TRBD1	TRBJ1-1	.	TGTGCCAGTAGTTGGGACAGGAGGCGCACTGAAGCTTTCTTT	CASSWDRRRTEAFF
TRBV5-5	TRBD1	TRBJ1-1	.	TGTGCCAGCACCCTATTTTATCACAGGGGAGGCACTGAAGCTTTCTTT	CASTLFYHRGGTEAFF
TRBV5-6	.	TRBJ2-7	.	TGTGCCAGCAGCTCTGACTCCTACGAGCAGTACTTC	CASSSDSYEQYF
TRBV6-6	.	TRBJ1-4	.	TGTGCCAGCACCTCATTCGATGAAAAACTGTTTTTT	CASTSFDEKLFF
TRBV3-1/TRBV3-2	TRBD1	TRBJ1-3	.	TGTGCCAGCAGCCGGACAGGGCTATCTGGAAACACCATATATTTT	CASSRTGLSGNTIYF
TRBV14	.	TRBJ2-4	.	TGTGCCAGCAGCCAAGCTTCGTCTCTAGCCAAAAACATTCAGTACTTC	CASSQASSLAKNIQYF
TRBV27	TRBD2	TRBJ2-7	.	TGTGCCAGCAGTTTATTAACAGGATCGGGGGGGGAGCAGTACTTC	CASSLLTGSGGEQYF
TRBV20-1	.	TRBJ1-4	.	TGCAGCACCCCGTTAAGGGAAAAACTGTTTTTT	CSTPLREKLFF
TRBV11-2	.	TRBJ1-6	few	TGTGCCAGCAGCTACACCGGTAATTCACCCCTCCACTTT	CASSYTGNSPLHF
TRBV7-9	TRBD2	TRBJ2-5	.	TGTGCCAGCCAAGCGACTAGCGTCCAAGAGACCCAGTACTTC	CASQATSVQETQYF
TRBV6-2/TRBV6-3	TRBD2	TRBJ2-3	.	TGTGCCAGCAGTTATAGCGGGAGAGCAGATACGCAGTATTTT	CASSYSGRADTQYF
TRBV5-1	.	TRBJ2-1	few	TGCGCCAGCAGCTTCACTCGGAATGAGCAGTTCTTC	CASSFTRNEQFF
TRBV18	TRBD1	TRBJ1-1	.	TGTGCCAGCTCACGGGACAGGGGCGCTGAAGCTTTCTTT	CASSRDRGAEAFF
TRBV3-1/TRBV3-2	.	TRBJ1-3	.	TGTGCCAGCAGCCTTCGGAGCTCTGGAAACACCATATATTTT	CASSLRSSGNTIYF
TRBV21-1	.	TRBJ2-2	.	TGTGCCAGCAGCCCCCTCGGCTCGAGCACCGGGGAGCTGTTTTTT	CASSPLGSSTGELFF
TRBV7-9	.	TRBJ2-3	.	TGTGCCAGCAGCTTAGCGCCGGCGATCACAGATACGCAGTATTTT	CASSLAPAITDTQYF
TRBV27	.	TRBJ1-6	.	TGTGCCAGCACCCGCCCAGGATCACCCCTCCACTTT	CASTRPGSPLHF
TRBV27	.	TRBJ2-3	.	TGTGCCAGCAGTAGAGGAGTGGGTTCAGATACGCAGTATTTT	CASSRGVGSDTQYF